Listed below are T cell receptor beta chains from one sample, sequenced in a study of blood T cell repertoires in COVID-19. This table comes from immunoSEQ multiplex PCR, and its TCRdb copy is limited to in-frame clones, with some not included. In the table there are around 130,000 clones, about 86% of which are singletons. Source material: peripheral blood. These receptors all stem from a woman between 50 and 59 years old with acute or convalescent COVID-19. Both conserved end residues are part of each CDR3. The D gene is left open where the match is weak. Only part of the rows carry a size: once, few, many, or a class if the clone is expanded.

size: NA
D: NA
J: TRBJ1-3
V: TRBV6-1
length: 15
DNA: TGTGCCAGCAGTGAACCGGGGGTTAATGGAAACACCATATATTTT
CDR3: CASSEPGVNGNTIYF

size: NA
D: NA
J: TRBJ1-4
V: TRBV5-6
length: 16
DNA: TGTGCCAGCAGCTTGATGGGGGGGCTTGCTAATGAAAAACTGTTTTTT
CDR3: CASSLMGGLANEKLFF

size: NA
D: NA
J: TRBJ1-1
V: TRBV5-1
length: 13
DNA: TGCGCCAGCAGCTTTGGGGGAGGCACTGAAGCTTTCTTT
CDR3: CASSFGGGTEAFF

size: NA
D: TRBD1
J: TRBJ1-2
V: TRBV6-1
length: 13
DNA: TGTGCCAGCAGTGAAAAGGGGGCGGAGGGCTACACCTTC
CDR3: CASSEKGAEGYTF

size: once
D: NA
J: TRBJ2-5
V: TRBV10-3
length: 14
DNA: TGTGCCATCAGTGAATCAGGGTACCAAGAGACCCAGTACTTC
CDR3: CAISESGYQETQYF

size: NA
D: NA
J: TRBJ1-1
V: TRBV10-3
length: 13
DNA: TGTGCCATCAGTGAGTCCCCAAACACTGAAGCTTTCTTT
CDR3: CAISESPNTEAFF

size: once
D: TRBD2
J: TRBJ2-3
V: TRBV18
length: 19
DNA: TGTGCCAGCTCACCAGGACTAGCGGGGGACTTTAGTAGCACAGATACGCAGTATTTT
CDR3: CASSPGLAGDFSSTDTQYF

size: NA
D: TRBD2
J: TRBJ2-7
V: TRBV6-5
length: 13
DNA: TGTGCCAGCAGTCAGACTAGCACCTACGAGCAGTACTTC
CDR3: CASSQTSTYEQYF

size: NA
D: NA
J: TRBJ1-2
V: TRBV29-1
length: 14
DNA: TGCAGCGTCTTCAAAAGCGGGGAGGGGAGTGGCTACACCTTC
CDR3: CSVFKSGEGSGYTF

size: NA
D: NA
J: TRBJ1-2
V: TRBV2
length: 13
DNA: TGTGCCACCCATGAACAGATTAACTATGGCTACACCTTC
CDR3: CATHEQINYGYTF

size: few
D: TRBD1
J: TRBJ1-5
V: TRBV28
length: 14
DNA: TGTGCCAGCAGCCTTCCCGGGACAGATCAGCCCCAGCATTTT
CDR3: CASSLPGTDQPQHF

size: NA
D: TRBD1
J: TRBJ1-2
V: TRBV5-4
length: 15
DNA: TGTGCCAGCAGCTTAGTAACAGGGGGTAGGTGGGGCTACACCTTC
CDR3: CASSLVTGGRWGYTF

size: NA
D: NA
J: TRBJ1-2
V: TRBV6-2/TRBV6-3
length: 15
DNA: TGTGCCAGCAGTTACCGTAGACAGGAACCCTATGGCTACACCTTC
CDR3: CASSYRRQEPYGYTF

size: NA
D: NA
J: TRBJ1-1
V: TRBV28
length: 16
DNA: TGTGCCAGCAGTCCCACGGGAGGGGCACCTAACACTGAAGCTTTCTTT
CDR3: CASSPTGGAPNTEAFF

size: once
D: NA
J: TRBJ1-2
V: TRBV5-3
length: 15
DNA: TGTGCCAGAAGCTTTTGTACACACATTAACTATGGCTACACCTTC
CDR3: CARSFCTHINYGYTF

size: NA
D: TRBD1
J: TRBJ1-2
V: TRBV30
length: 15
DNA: TGTGCCTGGAGCCCTAAGACAGGGACGGTCTATGGCTACACCTTC
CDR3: CAWSPKTGTVYGYTF

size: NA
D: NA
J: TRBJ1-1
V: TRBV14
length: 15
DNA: TGTGCCAGCAGCCAGAGAACGGGAGGGAACACTGAAGCTTTCTTT
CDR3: CASSQRTGGNTEAFF

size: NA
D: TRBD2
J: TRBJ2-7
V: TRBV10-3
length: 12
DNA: TGTGCCATCCGGACGGGGGGGTACGAGCAGTACTTC
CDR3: CAIRTGGYEQYF

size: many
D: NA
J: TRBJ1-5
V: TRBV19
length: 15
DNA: TGTGCCAGTAGTATAACAGGGAATGGGGATCAGCCCCAGCATTTT
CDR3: CASSITGNGDQPQHF

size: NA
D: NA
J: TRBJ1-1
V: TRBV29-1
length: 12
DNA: TGCAGCGTCGGACATGGCGTTTCTGAAGCTTTCTTT
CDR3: CSVGHGVSEAFF

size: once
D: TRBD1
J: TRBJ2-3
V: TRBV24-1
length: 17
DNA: TGTGCCACCAGCCCGGGACAGGACGCTCCTAGCACAGATACGCAGTATTTT
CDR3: CATSPGQDAPSTDTQYF

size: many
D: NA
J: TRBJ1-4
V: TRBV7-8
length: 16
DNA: TGTGCCAGCAGCTCTAGCGCCCTTCCAACTAATGAAAAACTGTTTTTT
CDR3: CASSSSALPTNEKLFF

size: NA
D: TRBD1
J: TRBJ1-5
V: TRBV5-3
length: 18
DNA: TGTGCCAGAACCCAAATCGGACAGGGCCCGTATAGCAATCAGCCCCAGCATTTT
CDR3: CARTQIGQGPYSNQPQHF

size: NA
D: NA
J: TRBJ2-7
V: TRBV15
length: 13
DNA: TGTGCCACCAGCAGGCCTAGCTCCTACGAGCAGTACTTC
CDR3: CATSRPSSYEQYF

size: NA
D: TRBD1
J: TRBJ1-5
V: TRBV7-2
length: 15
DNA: TGTGCCAGCTGGCGGACCGGACAGGGGAATCAGCCCCAGCATTTT
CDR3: CASWRTGQGNQPQHF

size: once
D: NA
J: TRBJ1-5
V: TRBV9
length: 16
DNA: TGTGCCAGCAGCGGACTCAGGGTAAGGGGCAATCAGCCCCAGCATTTT
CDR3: CASSGLRVRGNQPQHF

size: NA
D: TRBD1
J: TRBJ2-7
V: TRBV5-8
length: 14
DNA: TGTGCCAGCAGCTTTAGCACAGGGGGTTACGAGCAGTACTTC
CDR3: CASSFSTGGYEQYF

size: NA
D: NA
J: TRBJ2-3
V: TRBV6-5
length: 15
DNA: TGTGCCAGCAGCTTAAGGACAGTAGGCACAGATACGCAGTATTTT
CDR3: CASSLRTVGTDTQYF

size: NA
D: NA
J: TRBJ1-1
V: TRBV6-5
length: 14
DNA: TGTGCCAGCAGTTACTCTGAGGGGAACACTGAAGCTTTCTTT
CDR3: CASSYSEGNTEAFF

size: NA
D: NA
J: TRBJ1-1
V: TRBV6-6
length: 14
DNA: TGTGCCAGCAGTATGACAGAGATGAACACTGAAGCTTTCTTT
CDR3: CASSMTEMNTEAFF

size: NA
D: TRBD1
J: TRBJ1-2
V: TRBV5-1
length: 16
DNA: TGCGCCAGCCGATTCCGAGTGGGACAGGGGGTTCTCGGCTACACCTTC
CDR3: CASRFRVGQGVLGYTF

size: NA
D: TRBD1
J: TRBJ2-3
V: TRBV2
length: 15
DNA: TGTGCCAGCAGACTTGACAGGGGGCACACAGATACGCAGTATTTT
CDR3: CASRLDRGHTDTQYF

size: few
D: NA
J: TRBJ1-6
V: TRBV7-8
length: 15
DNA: TGTGCCAGCAGCCCCTTCCGTCAGGGTAATTCACCCCTCCACTTT
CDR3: CASSPFRQGNSPLHF

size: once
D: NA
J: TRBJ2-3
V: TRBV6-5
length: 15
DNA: TGTGCCAGCAGTTTCGACAGGTGGCGCACAGATACGCAGTATTTT
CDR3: CASSFDRWRTDTQYF

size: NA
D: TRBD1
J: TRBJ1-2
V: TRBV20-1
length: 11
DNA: TGCAGTGTCGACAGGGGAGCTGGCTACACCTTC
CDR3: CSVDRGAGYTF

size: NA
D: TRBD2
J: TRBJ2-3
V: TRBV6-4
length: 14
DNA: TGTGCCAGCAGTGCTCGGGGGGGCACAGATACGCAGTATTTT
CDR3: CASSARGGTDTQYF

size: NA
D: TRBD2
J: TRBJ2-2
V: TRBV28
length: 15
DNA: TGTGCCAGCAGAACTAGCGCGGGAAACACCGGGGAGCTGTTTTTT
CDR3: CASRTSAGNTGELFF

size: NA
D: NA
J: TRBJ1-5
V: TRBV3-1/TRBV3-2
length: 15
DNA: TGTGCCAGCAGCCAAGATGCGGGAGAATTCCGGCCCCAGCATTTT
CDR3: CASSQDAGEFRPQHF

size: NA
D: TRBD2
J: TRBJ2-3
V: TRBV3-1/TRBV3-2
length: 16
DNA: TGTGCCAGCAGCCAACCTAGCGGGGGAACCACAGATACGCAGTATTTT
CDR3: CASSQPSGGTTDTQYF

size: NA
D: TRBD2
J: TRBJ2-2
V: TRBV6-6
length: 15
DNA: TGTGCCAGCACCCGGACTAGCGGGGGGTCCGGGGAGCTGTTTTTT
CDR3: CASTRTSGGSGELFF

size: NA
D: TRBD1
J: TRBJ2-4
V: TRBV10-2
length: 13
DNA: TGCGCCAGCAGCTGGGACAGCCAAAACATTCAGTACTTC
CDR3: CASSWDSQNIQYF

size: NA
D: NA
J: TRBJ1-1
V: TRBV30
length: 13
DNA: TGTGCCTGGAGTATGGGGGGGCCAGCTGAAGCTTTCTTT
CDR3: CAWSMGGPAEAFF

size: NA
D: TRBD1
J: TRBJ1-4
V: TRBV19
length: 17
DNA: TGTGCCAGTAGTACCTCCTGGCTCGACAGGGGGGATGAAAAACTGTTTTTT
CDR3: CASSTSWLDRGDEKLFF

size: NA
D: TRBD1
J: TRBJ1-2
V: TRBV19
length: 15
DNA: TGTGCCAGTAGTATTGGGGTGACAGGGGGTAGCGGCTACACCTTC
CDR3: CASSIGVTGGSGYTF

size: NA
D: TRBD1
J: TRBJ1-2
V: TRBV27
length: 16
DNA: TGTGCCAGCAGTTTATCCCCCGGACAGGCCGGGGATGGCTACACCTTC
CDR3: CASSLSPGQAGDGYTF

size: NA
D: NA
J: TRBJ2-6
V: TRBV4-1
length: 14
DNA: TGCGCCAGCAGCCAAACGTACAGGGCCAACGTCCTGACTTTC
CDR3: CASSQTYRANVLTF

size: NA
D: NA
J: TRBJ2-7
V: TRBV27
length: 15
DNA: TGTGCCAGCAGTTTTCAGGGGCCGGGATCCTACGAGCAGTACTTC
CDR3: CASSFQGPGSYEQYF

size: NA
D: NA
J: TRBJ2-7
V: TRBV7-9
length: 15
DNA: TGTGCCAGCAGCTTAGAAGGTGGGGGGAGGAACGAGCAGTACTTC
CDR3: CASSLEGGGRNEQYF

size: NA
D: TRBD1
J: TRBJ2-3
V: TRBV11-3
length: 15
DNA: TGTGCCAGCAGCCCAGACGGTGCCAGGGGGGATACGCAGTATTTT
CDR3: CASSPDGARGDTQYF